These 20 T cell receptor beta chains share one sample of origin, sequenced in a study of blood T cells in healthy people across ages. Primed by a sample-barcoded 5' primer and a J-beta primer mix, a second PCR proceeded for roughly 6 to 12 cycles. Each CDR3 protein gets one entry after TCRdb re-called the 5' RACE reads with MiXCR. This sample carries hundreds of thousands of distinct CDR3 sequences, more than 50% of them seen once, and the ten largest clones take more than 25%. Sequences were obtained from blood. Receptors were obtained from a middle-aged man in good health.

V usage is TRBV6-6 and J usage is TRBJ1-2; TRBD1 aligns across 7 bases. Trimming removed 4 bases from V and 2 bases from J; junction bases left unmatched: 7. The germline CDR1 and CDR2 sequences are MNHNY and SVGAGI (reference sequence). The CDR3 contains 15 residues. The CDR3 sequence: CASSLLSTGNYGYTF. CDR3 coding DNA: TGTGCCAGCAGTTTATTATCGACAGGGAACTATGGCTACACCTTC.

This chain links TRBV12-3 or TRBV12-4 with TRBJ2-7, with D possibly being TRBD1 (5 bases). Judging by the DNA end, TRBJ2-4 fits better; the J call may be wrong. The CDR3 is 14 amino acids. CDR3 region: CASSVGHKKNIQYF. The CDR3, as DNA: TGTGCCAGCAGTGTTGGACATAAGAAAAACATTCAGTACTTC.

The rearrangement links TRBV6-2 or TRBV6-3 to TRBJ2-5; perhaps TRBD2 as D (5 bases). The CDR3 consists of 10 residues. V lost 8 bases and J lost 13, with 14 bases in between. CDR1 is MNHEY, CDR2 SVGEGT, per germline. The CDR3 here is CASGRRGWYF. The CDR3 bases are TGTGCCAGCGGACGACGGGGTTGGTACTTC.

J is TRBJ2-1 and V is TRBV3-1; 11 bases align to TRBD1. The CDR3 sequence is 15 residues long. Germline assignment: CDR1 LGHDT and CDR2 YNNKEL (reference sequence). J gave up 9 bases and V 4 bases, and 8 bases lay outside the gene matches. This chain's CDR3 is CASSRGTGGEGEQFF. CDR3 coding DNA: TGTGCCAGCAGCCGCGGGACAGGGGGGGAGGGTGAGCAGTTCTTC.

The J gene is TRBJ2-7, the V gene TRBV12-3 or TRBV12-4, with 9 positions matching TRBD2. The CDR3 is 14 residues long. J lost 5 bases, V lost 6 bases, and 8 bases had no gene match. CDR3 region: CASRNSGSDNEQYF. The CDR3 bases are TGTGCCAGCAGGAATAGCGGGAGTGATAACGAGCAGTACTTC.

For the CDR3, the DNA is TGTGCCAGCAGCCCCGGGACAGCTATGACCAATGAGCTGTACTTC. Translated: CASSPGTAMTNELYF. The rearrangement joins TRBV14 to TRBJ2-5; 7 bases match TRBD1. The CDR3 loop spans 15 amino acids. V was clipped by 4 bases and J by 13 bases; unmatched bases: 18. CDR1 and CDR2 from the germline V gene are SGHDN and FVKESK.

This clonotype has only a few counts. The chain carries TRBV4-3 and TRBJ2-7; 9 positions match TRBD2. The V gene's germline CDR1 is LGHNA and CDR2 YSLEER. The junction had 1 base not matched to a gene; V was cut back by 1 base and J by 0 bases. The CDR3 is 15 amino acids. The CDR3 nucleotides read TGCGCCAGCAGCCAAGGTAGCGGGAGCTCCTACGAGCAGTACTTC. It yields the protein CASSQGSGSSYEQYF.

A few counts support this clonotype. The chain combines TRBV27 with TRBJ2-1; D may be TRBD1 (6 bases). Deletions cut 2 bases from V and 8 bases from J, with 28 bases between. The length of the CDR3 is 19 residues. From germline, CDR1 is MNHEY and CDR2 SMNVEV (reference sequence). Here the CDR3 reads CASSLRAVAPGHNGDEQFF. In DNA, the CDR3 is TGTGCCAGCAGTTTAAGGGCTGTGGCTCCGGGACATAACGGGGATGAGCAGTTCTTC.

The CDR3, as DNA: TGTGCCAGCAGGGCCGACAGGGGTAGCAATCAGCCCCAGCATTTT. It translates to CASRADRGSNQPQHF. The chain is built from TRBV28 and TRBJ1-5; 8 bases fit TRBD1. With V trimmed by 6 bases and J by 0 bases, 4 bases remained unmatched. The CDR3 length is 15 residues. Germline V gene sequence: CDR1 MDHEN, CDR2 SYDVKM.

This clonotype occurred a few times. This chain links TRBV5-5 with TRBJ1-2; D is unclear. The CDR3 covers 14 residues. The germline V gene has CDR1 SGHKS and CDR2 YYEKEE (reference sequence). Trimming shortened V by 1 base and J by 4 bases, and 11 bases separated the two germline ends. The CDR3 region is CASSLRGSGYGYTF. CDR3 coding DNA: TGTGCCAGCAGCTTGCGCGGAAGCGGCTATGGCTACACCTTC.

V usage is TRBV7-2 and J usage is TRBJ2-7, with D unclear. The V and J ends lost 2 bases and 5 bases respectively, with 10 bases between them. This CDR3 comprises 13 residues. Germline loops: CDR1 SGHTA, CDR2 FQGNSA. The CDR3 loop reads CASSLWGTNEQYF. CDR3 sequence (DNA): TGTGCCAGCAGCTTATGGGGTACCAACGAGCAGTACTTC.

This chain uses TRBV20-1 with TRBJ2-5, with TRBD1 as a possible D gene (5 bases). Trimming shortened V by 4 bases and J by 5 bases, and 20 bases separated the two germline ends. The CDR3 spans 15 residues. Germline CDR1 is DFQATT and CDR2 is SNEGSKA (reference sequence). This CDR3 is CSANRGRHGAETQYF. The CDR3 DNA follows: TGCAGTGCTAATAGGGGAAGGCATGGTGCGGAGACCCAGTACTTC.

Comment on this clonotype: An end of the junction differs from the germline gene, which may be a read error. The chain couples TRBV27 to TRBJ1-2; D uncertain. CDR3 length: 14 residues. The V gene's germline CDR1 is MNHEY and CDR2 SMNVEV (reference sequence). This CDR3 is CASSFNSDFYGYTF. CDR3 in DNA: TGTGCCAGTAGTTTTAATTCCGACTTCTATGGCTACACCTTC.

V usage is TRBV5-6 and J usage is TRBJ2-5; the D is unclear. The CDR3 is 14 residues long. The ends were cut back, 4 bases at V and 1 base at J, with 11 bases in the middle. Germline assignment: CDR1 SGHDT and CDR2 YYEEEE. This chain's CDR3 is CASSQDMLQETQYF. For the CDR3, the DNA is TGTGCCAGCAGCCAAGACATGCTCCAAGAGACCCAGTACTTC. Drawing the rest from reference TRBV5-6 and TRBJ2-5, the complete variable domain is DAGVTQSPTHLIKTRGQQVTLRCSPKSGHDTVSWYQQALGQGPQFIFQYYEEEERQRGNFPDRFSGHQFPNYSSELNVNALLLGDSALYLCASSQDMLQETQYFGPGTRLLVL.

The chain employs TRBV5-1 and TRBJ2-4, with D perhaps TRBD2 (6 bases). The CDR3 length is 15 residues. Germline V gene sequence: CDR1 SGHRS, CDR2 YFSETQ. Trimming left V 7 bases short and J 0 bases short, with 14 bases between. CDR3 coding DNA: TGCGCCAGCCTAGGAGGGAGGAAAGCCAAAAACATTCAGTACTTC. Amino acid sequence: CASLGGRKAKNIQYF.

J is TRBJ1-1 and V is TRBV29-1; D uncertain. The germline CDR1 and CDR2 sequences are SQVTM and ANQGSEA. The V gene lost 3 bases and the J gene lost 1 base, with 15 bases spanning the gap. The CDR3 length is 15 residues. The CDR3 region is CSVDNERTGNTEAFF. CDR3 DNA sequence: TGCAGCGTTGATAATGAGCGGACCGGGAACACTGAAGCTTTCTTT.

The sample holds a few counts of this clonotype. The rearrangement links TRBV12-3 or TRBV12-4 to TRBJ2-1; 10 bases are a match to TRBD1. There are 14 residues in the CDR3. The trim removed 4 bases at V and 8 bases at J, leaving 5 bases unmatched. This CDR3 is CASSSGTGVHEQFF. The CDR3 coding sequence is TGTGCCAGCAGTTCCGGGACAGGGGTACATGAGCAGTTCTTC.

This clonotype was observed a few times. The chain combines TRBV7-2 with TRBJ1-6; weak D call: TRBD1 (5 bases). Trimming removed 6 bases at V and 7 bases at J, with 13 bases between. Per germline, CDR1 SGHTA and CDR2 FQGNSA. This CDR3 spans 14 amino acids. CDR3 DNA sequence: TGTGCCAGCAGTCAGGGTGGCACGAATTCACCCCTCCACTTT. Its translation: CASSQGGTNSPLHF.

The chain employs TRBV7-7 and TRBJ2-1, with D maybe TRBD2 (5 bases). Trimming pared 2 bases from V and 9 bases from J, leaving 14 bases between. This CDR3 region has 14 residues. The germline V gene encodes CDR1 SSHAT and CDR2 FNYEAQ (reference sequence). CDR3: CASSLHPLAAEQFF. For the CDR3, the DNA is TGTGCCAGCAGCTTACATCCCCTAGCAGCTGAGCAGTTCTTC.

The V and J genes are TRBV27 and TRBJ1-2; tentative D call: TRBD1 (6 bases). Germline CDR1 and CDR2: MNHEY and SMNVEV (reference sequence). V was shortened by 3 bases and J by 2 bases, with 10 bases between the two germline ends. This CDR3 is built from 14 residues. The CDR3 DNA sequence: TGTGCCAGCAGTTTGTCGGGGGGCAACTATGGCTACACCTTC. Translation: CASSLSGGNYGYTF.